This T cell receptor (beta chain) emerged from a study of blood T cells in healthy people across ages (dated by TCRdb to the mid-2010s). Background on the whole study: In model experiments, template switching captured roughly one uniquely barcoded TCR beta cDNA molecule for every two T cells. To track age-related changes in TCR beta repertoire diversity, the study relied on deep sequencing normalized with unique cDNA molecular identifiers. The donors were split into four age groups: young (average around 15 years), middle-aged (about 40), aged (62) and long-lived (under 90). Donors of different ages were randomly distributed across sequencing lanes to avoid experimental bias. The study analyzed two additional independent replicas of 1 million unique cDNA reads from the same blood draw for two donors, one aged 18 to 30 and one aged 80 or older.

The junction shows trimming of 7 bases on V and 2 bases on J, plus 14 bases between the germline ends. According to the germline V gene, CDR1 reads SQVTM and CDR2 reads ANQGSEA. Inclusive of the bounding cysteine and phenylalanine, the CDR3 is 13 residues long. Just the 39-base CDR3 DNA is kept, in frame starting at base 1. Library generation was performed with 5' RACE. The second PCR ran for about 7 to 11 cycles and used a J-beta primer mix along with a sample-barcoded 5' primer. A template-switch 5' adaptor carrying 12 random nucleotides introduced a unique molecular identifier onto each TCR beta cDNA molecule. At least 3 million CDR3-containing paired-end reads were obtained from each sample. First-strand cDNA synthesis was performed from all RNA using the Mint cDNA synthesis kit, with priming by a TRBC-specific oligonucleotide. All cDNA was treated with uracil-DNA glycosylase and then went through a first 18-cycle PCR with the universal primers M1SS and BC2_uni_R. The study's own analysis went as follows. Normalization of each sample was performed by random selection of 1 million high-quality reads, each carrying a distinct molecular identifier. Reads sharing molecular identifiers were discarded rather than binned into consensus sequences. MiTCR, run with a Q25 quality threshold and the strictest error-elimination algorithm, handled CDR3 identification, clonotype clustering and error correction. A nonparametric unseen species model with Euler transformation was used to estimate a lower bound on total TCR beta diversity. The public reads were reprocessed in TCRdb via fastp at Q25 and MiXCR, keeping in-frame beta chains. Rows are combined by CDR3 protein, so each entry shows the most common genes and DNA. The V and J calls reflect TCRdb's pipeline rather than the authors' work. The sample includes 1.5 million to 2 million distinct CDR3 sequences, with about two fifths observed a single time. The ten top clones hold roughly 23% of the sample.

Systemically healthy Caucasian individuals from Russia, approximately 39 in total and aged about 6 to 100 years, were included as donors. Each donor gave about 10 milliliters of peripheral blood, drawn into EDTA-treated Vacutainer tubes. Ficoll-Paque density-gradient centrifugation was used to isolate PBMCs, with at least 6.5 million per sample. Trizol reagent was used to extract total RNA from PBMCs, with at least 6 micrograms per sample. The percentages of naive CD45RAhigh/CD27high T cells were determined by flow cytometry on a PBMC aliquot from every donor. The paper as a whole reports these results and caveats: As age increased, observed TCR beta diversity per million T cells dropped in a roughly linear way, and a significant reduction was already evident by age 40. Donor CMV infection status was unknown, potentially confounding age-related changes in expanded clonotypes. The long-lived group showed more naive CD4+ T cells, fewer expanded clones and increased TCR diversity than the aged group, suggesting age selection. Observed TCR beta diversity correlated strongly with the percentage of naive T cells measured by flow cytometry. Total diversity estimates from one million sequenced T cells were considered lower bounds and underestimates. Because profiling used bulk unsorted PBMCs, naive and antigen-experienced compartments could not be compared conclusively.

With respect to this clonotype: Which antigen it targets is not known. Nothing much larger sits one base from this clone, and base qualities are not available.

Sequencing used blood. The sequence joins TRBV29-1 to TRBJ1-1, with TRBD1 tentatively as D gene (5 bases match). The TCR originated in a human donor in good health. The encoded CDR3 is CSATWGVNTEAFF. In nucleotides, the sequence is TGCAGCGCCACGTGGGGGGTTAACACTGAAGCTTTCTTT. The CDR3 plus the reference TRBV29-1 and TRBJ1-1 genes for the other parts give the full variable domain: SAVISQKPSRDICQRGTSLTIQCQVDSQVTMMFWYRQQPGQSLTLIATANQGSEATYESGFVIDKFPISRPNLTFSTLTVSNMSPEDSSIYLCSATWGVNTEAFFGQGTRLTVV.